Listed below are T cell receptor beta chains from one sample, sequenced in a study of radiotherapy plus CTLA-4 blockade in lung cancer. Clones were read by immunoSEQ multiplex PCR, and TCRdb kept only the in-frame ones, dropping some. The table shows about 88,000 clones, with approximately 75% occurring only once. Here the sequenced sample was peripheral blood, taken from a patient treated with radiotherapy plus ipilimumab. The receptors originated from a human donor with non-small cell lung cancer that progressed on radiotherapy plus ipilimumab. The CDR3 runs from the conserved cysteine through the conserved F or W. D genes are given only for firm matches. Clone size is shown for a subset of rows, as once, few, many or a class of expanded clone.

>TRBJ2-3|TRBD1|TRBV7-7|.
TGTGCCAGCAGCCGGTTGACAGGGGCAACAGATACGCAGTATTTT
CASSRLTGATDTQYF
>TRBJ2-5|TRBD2|TRBV2|.
TGTGCCAGCAGTGAACTGGCTAGCGGGAGTCTAAAGACCCAGTACTTC
CASSELASGSLKTQYF
>TRBJ2-7|TRBD2|TRBV7-2|.
TGTGCCAGCAGCTTAAACATGGCTAGCGGGAGTGAGCAGTACTTC
CASSLNMASGSEQYF
>TRBJ1-1|.|TRBV18|.
TGTGCCAGCTCTCCTCCCATGGGGGGGGGAAACACTGAAGCTTTCTTT
CASSPPMGGGNTEAFF
>TRBJ2-1|.|TRBV6-5|.
TGTGCCAGCAGTCCTACTCGGGATTCCTACAATGAGCAGTTCTTC
CASSPTRDSYNEQFF
>TRBJ1-2|TRBD1|TRBV28|.
TGTGCCAGCAGTTTGGACAGGGGTTTAGGTGGCTACACCTTC
CASSLDRGLGGYTF
>TRBJ1-2|.|TRBV7-2|.
TGTGCCAGCAGCTTGGCCCACCGGACAGTGAAGGGCTACACCTTC
CASSLAHRTVKGYTF
>TRBJ1-2|.|TRBV7-9|.
TGTGCCAGCAGACCCACAGGGAACTATGGCTACACCTTC
CASRPTGNYGYTF
>TRBJ2-3|TRBD2|TRBV13|once
TGTGCCAGCAGCCAGCGGGACCGTAGCACAGATACGCAGTATTTT
CASSQRDRSTDTQYF
>TRBJ1-6|.|TRBV7-2|few
TGTGCCAGCAGCCCGGTAAGAGGGGTCAATTCACCCCTCCACTTT
CASSPVRGVNSPLHF
>TRBJ2-5|TRBD2|TRBV7-2|.
TGTGCCAGCAGCTTAGCGGGGGGGTTCCAAGAGACCCAGTACTTC
CASSLAGGFQETQYF
>TRBJ2-2|TRBD1|TRBV11-3|.
TGTGCCAGCAGCAAGGGGGCAGACACCGGGGAGCTGTTTTTT
CASSKGADTGELFF
>TRBJ1-1|.|TRBV4-2|few
TGTGCCAGCAGCCAAGAGAGGGGGACTGAAGCTTTCTTT
CASSQERGTEAFF
>TRBJ1-1|.|TRBV30|few
TGTGCCTGGAACCCTAAGGGGGGCCCTGAAGCTTTCTTT
CAWNPKGGPEAFF
>TRBJ2-3|.|TRBV5-8|.
TGTGCCAGCAGCTTGCTACAGGACAGCACAGATACGCAGTATTTT
CASSLLQDSTDTQYF
>TRBJ1-1|.|TRBV19|.
TGTGCCAGTAGTGTGGTCGGGGCGAAGGACACTGAAGCTTTCTTT
CASSVVGAKDTEAFF
>TRBJ2-7|TRBD1|TRBV7-9|.
TGTGCCAGCAGCTCCCTGGGCAGGGGGATCGGCGAGCAGTACTTC
CASSSLGRGIGEQYF
>TRBJ2-2|.|TRBV19|.
TGTGCCAGTACATTCCAAACGGGCGGGGGCCCGAAAAAGGACACCGGGGAGCTGTTTTTT
CASTFQTGGGPKKDTGELFF
>TRBJ2-7|.|TRBV10-3|.
TGTGCCATCAGTGAGGTCTCATCCCCCTACGAGCAGTACTTC
CAISEVSSPYEQYF
>TRBJ2-1|.|TRBV7-9|few
TGTGCCAGCAGCTTAGCGGGGGGGCCGAATAATGAGCAGTTCTTC
CASSLAGGPNNEQFF
>TRBJ2-2|.|TRBV28|.
TGTGCCAGCCGGACTACAAACACCGGGGAGCTGTTTTTT
CASRTTNTGELFF
>TRBJ2-3|TRBD2|TRBV9|.
TGTGCCAGCAGCGAATCAGCGGGGCTTAGCACAGATACGCAGTATTTT
CASSESAGLSTDTQYF
>TRBJ2-3|TRBD2|TRBV7-9|few
TGTGCCAGCAGCTTAGTGGGCGGGAGGACAGATACGCAGTATTTT
CASSLVGGRTDTQYF
>TRBJ2-5|.|TRBV29-1|once
TGCAGCGTTCATCCCAGGTTCCAAGAGACCCAGTACTTC
CSVHPRFQETQYF
>TRBJ2-5|.|TRBV5-5|few
TGTGCCAGCAGTGGCGGAAGTCGTGAGACCCAGTACTTC
CASSGGSRETQYF
>TRBJ2-7|.|TRBV7-9|few
TGTGCCAGCAGCTTATGGGACGGCAACTACGAGCAGTACTTC
CASSLWDGNYEQYF
>TRBJ2-7|.|TRBV7-8|.
TGTGCCAGCAGCTCCCCTGAGAGGCACGGAGTTACTGAGCAGTACTTC
CASSSPERHGVTEQYF
>TRBJ2-3|.|TRBV11-1|.
TGTGCCAGCAGCCCAGGGACCCCGGATACGCAGTATTTT
CASSPGTPDTQYF
>TRBJ1-1|.|TRBV4-2|.
TGTGCCAGCAGCCAAGATCTGGGCTACACTGAAGCTTTCTTT
CASSQDLGYTEAFF
>TRBJ2-7|.|TRBV5-1|.
TGCGCCAGCAGCTTAACCGAGAACTACGAGCAGTACTTC
CASSLTENYEQYF
>TRBJ1-5|.|TRBV19|.
TGTGCCAGTAGTATCGCGGGGAATCAGCCCCAGCATTTT
CASSIAGNQPQHF
>TRBJ2-1|.|TRBV11-3|.
TGTGCCAGCAGCTTCGCCTCGGACCCCAGCTCCTACAATGAGCAGTTCTTC
CASSFASDPSSYNEQFF
>TRBJ2-7|.|TRBV9|.
TGTGCCAGCAGCGGGGCAGGGGAAAGCGAGCAGTACTTC
CASSGAGESEQYF
>TRBJ1-1|.|TRBV6-1|.
TGTGCCAGCAGTGACACGGGGCGGGCTGAAGCTTTCTTT
CASSDTGRAEAFF
>TRBJ1-1|.|TRBV5-1|.
TGCGCCAGCAGCTTGGCCGAGGGCGGAATCTCTGAAGCTTTCTTT
CASSLAEGGISEAFF
>TRBJ2-2|.|TRBV20-1|few
TGCAGTGCTAGGGGGACCGGGGAGCTGTTTTTT
CSARGTGELFF
>TRBJ1-1|.|TRBV11-2|few
TGTGCCAGCAGCTTAGGGGTCACTGAAGCTTTCTTT
CASSLGVTEAFF
>TRBJ1-2|.|TRBV6-5|.
TGTGCCAGCAGTTCCAGACTGCGAACGGGCTACACCTTC
CASSSRLRTGYTF
>TRBJ2-1|.|TRBV7-9|few
TGTGCCAGCAGCTTAGAAAGGGGGGACGAGCAGTTCTTC
CASSLERGDEQFF
>TRBJ1-1|.|TRBV6-1|.
TGTGCCAGCAGCAAAGGGTGGGAAAACACTGAAGCTTTCTTT
CASSKGWENTEAFF
>TRBJ1-1|TRBD1|TRBV14|.
TGTGCCAGCAGCCAAGACCACAGGGGACGCACTGAAGCTTTCTTT
CASSQDHRGRTEAFF
>TRBJ2-1|TRBD2|TRBV4-1|.
TGCGCCAGCAGCCGTCGGACTAGCGGGGGCAATGAGCAGTTCTTC
CASSRRTSGGNEQFF
>TRBJ2-1|TRBD2|TRBV18|few
TGTGCCAGCTCACCCCTAGCGGGGGGGCCACGGTACAATGAGCAGTTCTTC
CASSPLAGGPRYNEQFF
>TRBJ2-1|.|TRBV29-1|.
TGCAGCGTTGATTCGGCAGTCGGGGCGGGGTACAATGAGCAGTTCTTC
CSVDSAVGAGYNEQFF
>TRBJ2-7|.|TRBV11-2|few
TGTGCCAGCAGCCAGGGGGGGTCCGAGCAGTACTTC
CASSQGGSEQYF
>TRBJ1-1|TRBD1|TRBV6-5|.
TGTGCCAGCAGTCGGGACAGGATGAACACTGAAGCTTTCTTT
CASSRDRMNTEAFF
>TRBJ2-3|TRBD1|TRBV19|.
TGTGCCAGTAGTGCCCTGAGGACAGGGTGGACAGATACGCAGTATTTT
CASSALRTGWTDTQYF
>TRBJ2-4|TRBD1|TRBV6-5|.
TGTGCCAGCAGTCCACAGGGGGGAGCCAAAAACATTCAGTACTTC
CASSPQGGAKNIQYF
>TRBJ2-3|TRBD1|TRBV9|.
TGTGCCAGCAGCGTAACGGGGACAGGGGCGTCTAGCACAGATACGCAGTATTTT
CASSVTGTGASSTDTQYF
>TRBJ1-1|TRBD1|TRBV28|.
TGTGCCAGCAGTTTCCCCCTGACAGGGATGAACACTGAAGCTTTCTTT
CASSFPLTGMNTEAFF
>TRBJ2-7|TRBD1|TRBV7-9|.
TGTGCCAGCAGCCCGGGGACAGGGGATTCTTACGAGCAGTACTTC
CASSPGTGDSYEQYF